Listed here are 15 T cell receptor beta chains from one sample, sequenced in a study of CD8 T cells in Susac syndrome (dated by TCRdb to 2018 to 2020). Library construction relied on the immunoSEQ multiplex PCR assay. RNA was extracted using the RNeasy kit, and about 0.45 to 1 ug of the RNA was reverse transcribed with random hexamers. TCRdb reworked the public reads: Q25 trimming with fastp, MiXCR clone assembly, productive beta chains retained. A single entry per CDR3 protein holds the most common genes and DNA from its merged rows. The sample table records about 280,000 distinct CDR3 sequences; about 88% of these occur just once. Jointly, the top ten make up 0.11% of the sample. Sequencing input: CD8+ T cells from PBMCs. The source is a human donor with multiple sclerosis.

The table lists this clonotype with a few counts. The rearrangement uses TRBV28 and TRBJ2-5, with D perhaps assigned TRBD1 or TRBD2 (6 bases each). CDR3 length equals 16 residues. Per germline, CDR1 MDHEN and CDR2 SYDVKM. Trimming removed 9 bases from V and 2 bases from J, with 22 bases in between. The CDR3 bases are TGTGCCAGTGGCTGGGGGGCGGGAAGCCTTCAAGAGACCCAGTACTTC. Translation gives CASGWGAGSLQETQYF.

This clonotype has only a few counts. CDR3 DNA: TGTGCCAGCAGCTTATTGGACAGGCACACCATATATTTT. The encoded protein is CASSLLDRHTIYF. The chain is built from TRBV7-9 and TRBJ1-3, with 7 bases fitting TRBD1. The V gene's germline CDR1 is SEHNR and CDR2 FQNEAQ (reference sequence). The CDR3 loop spans 13 amino acids. V gave up 2 bases and J gave up 8 bases; unmatched junction bases: 3.

This clonotype was observed once. V and J are TRBV27 and TRBJ2-4; TRBD1 might be the D (6 bases). The CDR3 contains 18 residues. The germline CDR1 and CDR2 sequences are MNHEY and SMNVEV (reference sequence). Trimming stripped 5 bases from V and 0 bases from J, with 20 bases between. The CDR3: CASSPIGLQGLAKNIQYF. The DNA for the CDR3 is TGTGCCAGCAGTCCCATCGGCCTGCAGGGGTTAGCCAAAAACATTCAGTACTTC.

The genes are TRBV6-2 or TRBV6-3 and TRBJ1-4; possibly TRBD1 for D (5 bases). This CDR3 has 15 residues. Germline CDR1 reads MNHEY; CDR2 reads SVGEGT. V was trimmed by 4 bases and J by 7 bases, leaving 16 bases between them. CDR3 region: CASSFGAGGAEKLFF. CDR3 nucleotides: TGTGCCAGCAGTTTCGGGGCAGGAGGCGCTGAAAAACTGTTTTTT.

This sequence joins TRBV3-1 and TRBJ1-1; D is perhaps TRBD1 (6 bases). CDR3 length: 15 residues. Trimming cost V 4 bases and J 1 base, with 13 bases left between them. Germline assignment: CDR1 LGHDT and CDR2 YNNKEL (reference sequence). The CDR3 loop reads CASSLRAGENTEAFF. The CDR3 DNA reads as TGTGCCAGCAGCCTCCGCGCAGGGGAGAACACTGAAGCTTTCTTT.

V is TRBV19 and J is TRBJ2-1; no clear D. Germline CDR1 LNHDA, CDR2 SQIVND (reference sequence). Deletions cut 3 bases from V and 2 bases from J, with 11 bases between. The CDR3 loop spans 15 amino acids. For the CDR3, the DNA is TGTGCCAGTAGTATGAAGGGCGGAACCTACAATGAGCAGTTCTTC. Residues: CASSMKGGTYNEQFF.

The CDR3 coding sequence is TGTGCCAGCGCCGTCAGAACCTACGAGCAGTACTTC. It translates to CASAVRTYEQYF. V gene TRBV11-1 combines with J gene TRBJ2-7; no clear D. The ends were cut back, 8 bases at V and 2 bases at J, with 10 bases in the middle. The CDR3 extends over 12 amino acids. Germline V CDR1 and CDR2: SGHAT, FQDESV (reference sequence).

The chain employs TRBV9 and TRBJ2-1; 13 bases match TRBD2. The V gene end was trimmed by 3 bases and the J gene end by 9 bases; junction bases not matched to a gene: 12. Germline values: CDR1 SGDLS, CDR2 YYNGEE. This CDR3 spans 17 amino acids. The CDR3: CASSAPKGLAGAVEQFF. The CDR3 bases are TGTGCCAGCAGCGCTCCCAAAGGACTAGCGGGAGCGGTTGAGCAGTTCTTC.

The chain recombines TRBV11-2 with TRBJ2-3; D is possibly TRBD2 (5 bases). This CDR3 region has 13 residues. Trimming removed 2 bases at V and 10 bases at J, with 13 bases between. Germline values: CDR1 SGHAT, CDR2 FQNNGV. In DNA, the CDR3 is TGTGCCAGCAGCTTAACTGCCCCGGAGGCGCAGTATTTT. It translates to CASSLTAPEAQYF.

The chain joins TRBV12-5 to TRBJ2-5; D perhaps matches TRBD1 (5 bases). This CDR3 has 12 amino acids. Trimming removed 3 bases at V and 7 bases at J, with 9 bases between. CDR1 is LGHNT and CDR2 is FRNRAP in the germline V gene. The DNA of the CDR3 is TGTGCTAGTGGTTTTTCCCAGGGGACCCAGTACTTC. It codes for CASGFSQGTQYF.

The genes are TRBV20-1 and TRBJ2-2; D may be TRBD1 (6 bases). Germline lookup yields CDR1 DFQATT and CDR2 SNEGSKA (reference sequence). The CDR3 is 14 residues long. V dropped 0 bases and J dropped 10 bases, with 15 bases sitting between them. This CDR3 is CSARDGTGQAELFF. CDR3 in DNA: TGCAGTGCTAGAGATGGTACAGGGCAGGCGGAGCTGTTTTTT.

This clonotype was found a few times. V gene TRBV11-2 combines with J gene TRBJ1-5; D perhaps matches TRBD1 (5 bases). Germline V gives CDR1 SGHAT, CDR2 FQNNGV. The V end lost 3 bases, the J end lost 0 bases, and 12 bases lay between the germline ends. CDR3 length: 16 residues. CDR3: CASSFGRGDSNQPQHF. The CDR3 region has the DNA TGTGCCAGCAGCTTTGGGAGGGGCGATAGCAATCAGCCCCAGCATTTT.

V is TRBV27 and J is TRBJ1-1; D unclear. CDR3 length: 14 residues. Germline V CDR1 and CDR2: MNHEY, SMNVEV (reference sequence). V gave up 1 base and J gave up 3 bases, with 9 bases separating them. The CDR3 region has the DNA TGTGCCAGCAGTTTATATTTCGAAGACACTGAAGCTTTCTTT. Translation gives CASSLYFEDTEAFF.

The genes are TRBV12-3 or TRBV12-4 and TRBJ2-1, with D hard to call. V dropped 4 bases and J dropped 10 bases, with 20 bases sitting between them. The CDR3 covers 15 residues. CDR3 protein: CASSSSPGLFGEQFF. The CDR3 DNA reads as TGTGCCAGCAGTTCGAGTCCTGGCCTCTTCGGCGAGCAGTTCTTC.

The rearrangement uses TRBV7-9 and TRBJ1-1, with 8 bases matching TRBD1. The V segment lost 5 bases and the J segment 0 bases; nucleotides outside the gene matches: 5. Germline V gives CDR1 SEHNR, CDR2 FQNEAQ (reference sequence). CDR3 length equals 15 residues. CDR3 nucleotide sequence: TGTGCCAGCAGCCCCTGGACAGGGATGAACACTGAAGCTTTCTTT. It is translated as CASSPWTGMNTEAFF.